This T cell receptor beta chain was retrieved from a study of breast tumors, draining lymph nodes, adjacent tissues. TCRdb passed the multiplex PCR reads through MiXCR, listing each CDR3 protein once. The sample has approximately 90,000 distinct CDR3 sequences, approximately 30% seen once; the top ten hold 8.1%. The lymph nodes were axillary draining lymph nodes from breast cancer patients. Study-level results: Findings are consistent with lymph node origin and intratumoral expansion of most tumor T cells. Luminal-like breast cancer showed significantly greater tumor-nontumor repertoire similarity than basal-like breast cancer did. Tumor TCR diversity was below lymph nodes but above nontumor tissue.

The sample holds many counts of this clonotype. Its antigen remains unidentified. The germline V gene has CDR1 MNHEY and CDR2 SMNVEV (reference sequence). This CDR3 region has 14 residues. Trimming pared 4 bases from V and 3 bases from J, leaving 13 bases between. What was sequenced was axillary lymph node tissue. The TCR was taken from a female donor with breast cancer. Some clones in this sample may be carry-over from other donors' samples. The chain combines TRBV27 with TRBJ2-7; the D gene could be TRBD1 or TRBD2 (6 bases each). This CDR3 is CASSSQGGDYEQYF. DNA of the CDR3: TGTGCCAGCAGTTCACAGGGAGGAGACTACGAGCAGTACTTC.